The entry that follows covers one T cell receptor (beta chain) sequence. No antigen is known for it. Healthy bone marrow donors supplied every sample. This sample was included in a study of cytomegalovirus exposure and HLA in healthy donors. Study results and limitations: Follow-up analysis seemed to connect common viral pathogens with several of the most significant clusters identified. TCR beta chains numbering more than 150 were designated cytomegalovirus-associated.

CDR1 is SGHDT and CDR2 is YYEEEE in the germline V gene. Trimming took 0 bases from V and 3 from J, leaving 16 bases between them. The CDR3 is 16 residues long. It was with 60 Vbeta and 13 Jbeta primers that the PCR ran. Assay: immunoSEQ multiplex PCR; the TCRdb copy retains only in-frame clones and omits some. The data hold 100,000 to 150,000 clones, with about 80% observed a single time. This chain joins TRBV5-6 and TRBJ2-7; D is ambiguous. The origin of this receptor is a man in his thirties or forties in good health and CMV-seronegative. Sequences were obtained from PBMCs. The CDR3 spells CASSLGQAMSGYEQYF. CDR3 nucleotides: TGTGCCAGCAGCTTGGGTCAGGCCATGTCAGGCTACGAGCAGTACTTC.